The clone carrying this TCR beta chain was observed a few times. Antigen unknown. This entry comes from a study of T cells in Graves' hyperthyroidism and ophthalmopathy. The V and J ends lost 6 bases and 0 bases respectively, with 12 bases between them. The CDR3 is 15 amino acids. CDR1 MDHEN and CDR2 SYDVKM come from the germline V gene. Diagnoses rested on clinical symptoms, serum thyroxine and TRAb, thyroid ultrasound and orbital computed tomography. Amplified TCR beta CDR3 regions derived from RNA transcripts. First-round RT-PCR with HTBI primers amplified the TCR CDR3 region. TCRdb re-called the multiplex PCR reads through MiXCR, storing one row per CDR3 protein. This repertoire shows about 340,000 distinct CDR3 sequences, 21% found once; its top ten account for around 48%. Study-level results: A 13 V-J model separated ophthalmopathy from stable hyperthyroidism.

The material sequenced was blood. This chain connects TRBV28 to TRBJ1-3; D is perhaps TRBD1 (6 bases). This receptor was identified in a woman in her forties or fifties with Graves' hyperthyroidism. DNA for the CDR3: TGTGCCAGCAGATTGGGACAAACCTCTGGAAACACCATATATTTT. This translates into CASRLGQTSGNTIYF.